The T cell receptor beta chain described here comes from a study of CD8 T cells in ankylosing spondylitis. TCRdb re-called the 5' RACE reads with MiXCR, one entry per CDR3 protein. The repertoire includes 350,000 or so distinct CDR3 sequences, approximately 14% of them detected once, and about 1% sits in the top ten. The V gene's germline CDR1 is SSHAT and CDR2 FNYEAQ (reference sequence). CDR3 length: 14 amino acids. V lost 5 bases and J lost 2; bases outside the gene matches: 5. The sequence derives from a male donor with ankylosing spondylitis or in good health (not recorded which). Sequencing input: blood, either unsorted or a sorted T cell fraction (not recorded which). The V and J genes are TRBV7-7 and TRBJ2-5; 7 bases map to TRBD1. CDR3 sequence: CASSATGYQETQYF. CDR3 sequence (DNA): TGTGCCAGCAGCGCGACAGGGTATCAAGAGACCCAGTACTTC. The variable domain in full, completed from reference TRBV7-7 and TRBJ2-5, reads GAGVSQSPRYKVTKRGQDVTLRCDPISSHATLYWYQQALGQGPEFLTYFNYEAQPDKSGLPSDRFSAERPEGSISTLTIQRTEQRDSAMYRCASSATGYQETQYFGPGTRLLVL.